This TCR beta chain stems from a study of blood T cell repertoires in COVID-19. Study background: Samples representing acute and convalescent COVID-19 were sourced from the United States, Italy and Spain.

The V gene lost 0 bases and the J gene lost 3 bases, with 11 bases spanning the gap. CDR1 is KGHSH, CDR2 LQKENI, per germline. This CDR3 comprises 15 residues. It was during active infection that Seattle patients were enrolled and then longitudinally followed. Methods used by the authors: Estimated nucleated cell counts came from reference gene primer amplification. Using immunoSEQ multiplex PCR, the repertoire was profiled, and TCRdb retains in-frame clones only, with some absent. That table gives V, J and clone size, and the DNA gave D and trimming. The sample carries about 500,000 clones, roughly 89% recorded once.

The sample taken for sequencing was peripheral blood. This sequence originates from a woman in her fifties or sixties with COVID-19, enrolled during active disease. The chain links TRBV18 to TRBJ1-1; D is uncertain. CDR3: CASSPPRAADTEAFF. The CDR3 nucleotides are TGTGCCAGCTCACCACCGAGGGCGGCGGACACTGAAGCTTTCTTT.